These 31 T cell receptor beta chains share one sample of origin, sequenced in a study of beta chain features in type 1 diabetes. Expressed TCRB transcripts were sequenced because the entire RNA isolate underwent reverse transcription. Clones were read by immunoSEQ multiplex PCR, and TCRdb kept only the in-frame ones, dropping some. The data contain some 410,000 clones, over 9.5% of them singletons. Sequencing input: naive CD4+ T cells from blood. These receptors were obtained from a woman under 30 in good health.

J is TRBJ2-3 and V is TRBV5-4; 7 bases are shared with TRBD1. CDR3 length equals 14 residues. V lost 5 bases, J lost 2 bases, and 5 bases stayed unmatched. Germline assignment: CDR1 SGHNT and CDR2 YYREEE (reference sequence). CDR3 sequence: CASRGTANTDTQYF. The CDR3 DNA follows: TGTGCCAGCAGAGGGACAGCTAACACAGATACGCAGTATTTT.

This chain joins TRBV10-3 and TRBJ1-2, with D possibly matching TRBD1 (6 bases). The CDR3 has 14 amino acids. The V end was cut by 3 bases, the J end by 4 bases, with 12 bases between. CDR1 is ENHRY, CDR2 SYGVKD, per germline. Written as DNA, the CDR3 is TGTGCCATCAGTGAATCCGGGACAAGCTATGGCTACACCTTC. Translated, it gives CAISESGTSYGYTF.

In its sample, this clone was seen a few times. This rearrangement joins TRBV25-1 to TRBJ1-5; 7 bases map to TRBD1. CDR1 and CDR2 (germline): MGHDK, SYGVNS. CDR3 size: 14 residues. V was clipped by 2 bases and J by 6 bases; unmatched bases: 4. CDR3 nucleotide sequence: TGTGCCAGCAGTGAAACAGGGGTACCTCAGCCCCAGCATTTT. This sequence encodes CASSETGVPQPQHF.

In this sample, this clone turned up a few times. CDR3 DNA sequence: TGCGCCAGCAGCCAAGACTACAGGGGGAATGAGCAGTTCTTC. Translated, it gives CASSQDYRGNEQFF. The rearrangement uses TRBV4-3 and TRBJ2-1, with 8 bases lining up with TRBD1. With V trimmed by 0 bases and J by 7 bases, 2 bases remained unmatched. Germline CDR1 is LGHNA and CDR2 is YSLEER. The CDR3 contains 14 residues.

The J gene is TRBJ2-3, the V gene TRBV29-1; no firm D call. There are 11 residues in the CDR3. Germline-derived CDR1 and CDR2 are SQVTM and ANQGSEA. The V end was cut by 6 bases, the J end by 10 bases, with 14 bases between. CDR3 in amino acids: CSVFSGLAQYF. CDR3 nucleotides: TGCAGCGTCTTCTCTGGCTTAGCGCAGTATTTT.

This clone was counted a few times. The chain employs TRBV19 and TRBJ2-1, with TRBD1 identical over 9 bases. Losses at the gene ends were 5 bases for V and 9 bases for J; bases not matched to a gene: 8. Germline V CDR1 and CDR2: LNHDA, SQIVND (reference sequence). This CDR3 spans 14 amino acids. CDR3 DNA sequence: TGTGCCAGTAGTGTCCGGGACAGGGATGTTGAGCAGTTCTTC. This sequence encodes CASSVRDRDVEQFF.

This clone was detected a few times. The chain recombines TRBV2 with TRBJ1-6; D gene uncertain. Germline V lookup: CDR1 SNHLY, CDR2 FYNNEI. The ends were cut back, 0 bases at V and 10 bases at J, with 7 bases in the middle. This CDR3 has 13 residues. This chain's CDR3 is CASSEARQSPLHF. CDR3 bases: TGTGCCAGCAGTGAAGCGCGTCAATCACCCCTCCACTTT.

This chain uses TRBV19 with TRBJ2-7, with D maybe TRBD1 (6 bases). The CDR3 spans 14 residues. Trimming left V 6 bases short and J 2 bases short, with 14 bases between. Germline loops: CDR1 LNHDA, CDR2 SQIVND (reference sequence). The CDR3 is CASSPTGPTYEQYF. Here the CDR3 DNA reads TGTGCCAGTAGCCCGACAGGCCCTACCTACGAGCAGTACTTC.

About this clone: Different DNA sequences within this sample yield the same CDR3. In nucleotides, the CDR3 is TGTGCCAGCAGCTTAGCGGGAGGGCAAGAGACCCAGTACTTC. The encoded protein is CASSLAGGQETQYF. V usage is TRBV7-2 and J usage is TRBJ2-5, with 7 nucleotides matching TRBD2. This CDR3 region has 14 residues. J gave up 2 bases and V 0 bases, and 0 bases lay outside the gene matches. Germline values: CDR1 SGHTA, CDR2 FQGNSA.

This clone was detected ten times or more. The chain recombines TRBV30 with TRBJ1-1; D gene uncertain. The V and J ends lost 0 bases and 3 bases respectively, with 8 bases between them. Germline V gene lookup returns CDR1 GTSNPN and CDR2 SVGIG (reference sequence). This CDR3 region has 13 residues. The CDR3 spells CAWSVSGYTEAFF. CDR3 nucleotide sequence: TGTGCCTGGAGTGTATCCGGGTACACTGAAGCTTTCTTT.

The genes are TRBV6-6 and TRBJ2-4; tentatively, D is TRBD1 (6 bases). Germline assignment: CDR1 MNHNY and CDR2 SVGAGI (reference sequence). Trimming shortened V by 8 bases and J by 1 base, and 15 bases separated the two germline ends. The CDR3 contains 15 residues. The CDR3 region has the DNA TGTGCCAGCGATGCTGGACAGTTGGCCAAAAACATTCAGTACTTC. Translated: CASDAGQLAKNIQYF.

On this clone: An end of the junction differs from the germline gene, which may be a read error. This rearrangement joins TRBV7-7 to TRBJ2-1; 7 bases line up with TRBD1. The CDR3 runs to 13 residues. Germline V gene sequence: CDR1 SSHAT, CDR2 FNYEAQ (reference sequence). CDR3 in amino acids: CASSVLNRGEQFF. Written as DNA, the CDR3 is TGTGCTAGCAGCGTACTGAACAGGGGTGAGCAGTTCTTC.

This clone was counted only a few times. CDR3: CASSPRALTEGETQYF. The CDR3 nucleotides read TGTGCCAGCTCACCACGAGCCTTGACGGAGGGGGAGACCCAGTACTTC. The rearrangement links TRBV18 to TRBJ2-5; tentatively, D is TRBD2 (6 bases). Trimming took off 1 base at V and 5 bases at J, with 17 bases between the two ends. The CDR3 is 16 residues long. Germline V lookup: CDR1 KGHSH, CDR2 LQKENI.

This clone was seen only once. This chain connects TRBV18 to TRBJ2-7, with D tentatively TRBD1 (6 bases). Germline CDR1 KGHSH, CDR2 LQKENI. This CDR3 spans 15 amino acids. V lost 2 bases to trimming and J lost 2 bases, with 13 bases between them. The CDR3 bases are TGTGCCAGCTCACCATCGAACAGGGCAACCTACGAGCAGTACGTC. Translating gives CASSPSNRATYEQYV.

The gene calls are TRBV15 and TRBJ2-1; no clear D gene. Germline lookup yields CDR1 LNHNV and CDR2 YYDKDF (reference sequence). Trimming shortened V by 1 base and J by 1 base, and 11 bases separated the two germline ends. The CDR3 runs 16 residues. The CDR3 protein is CATSRVRWGSYNEQFF. In nucleotides, the CDR3 is TGTGCCACCAGCAGAGTCAGGTGGGGATCCTACAATGAGCAGTTCTTC.

Note on this clone: The sample holds other DNA sequences that translate to the same CDR3. The chain links TRBV5-1 to TRBJ2-3; a possible D gene is TRBD2 (7 bases). V gave up 0 bases and J gave up 4 bases, with 9 bases separating them. The CDR3 is 14 residues long. Germline V gene data show CDR1 as SGHRS and CDR2 as YFSETQ. This CDR3 reads CASSLAGGADTQYF. The DNA for the CDR3 is TGCGCCAGCAGCTTGGCGGGGGGCGCAGATACGCAGTATTTT.

This clone was observed a few times. The chain links TRBV5-1 to TRBJ2-1; D is possibly TRBD1 (5 bases). Trimming removed 3 bases from V and 4 bases from J, with 17 bases in between. Germline lookup yields CDR1 SGHRS and CDR2 YFSETQ. CDR3 length equals 16 residues. For the CDR3, the DNA is TGCGCCAGCAGCTCCCAGGGCCCTCCCGCGTACAATGAGCAGTTCTTC. This codes for CASSSQGPPAYNEQFF.

The chain couples TRBV18 to TRBJ2-4; no clear D. Germline V gives CDR1 KGHSH, CDR2 LQKENI. The CDR3 runs to 15 residues. Trimming took 2 bases from V and 0 from J, leaving 8 bases between them. The CDR3 coding sequence is TGTGCCAGCTCACCAGGGTTGAGAGCCAAAAACATTCAGTACTTC. Amino acids: CASSPGLRAKNIQYF.

CDR3 residues: CASSQSGSPLHF. The CDR3 DNA follows: TGTGCCAGCAGCCAAAGCGGTTCACCCCTCCACTTT. V is TRBV7-6 and J is TRBJ1-6; no clear D. Trimming removed 5 bases at V and 9 bases at J, with 8 bases between. Germline assignment: CDR1 SGHVS and CDR2 FNYEAQ. This CDR3 region has 12 residues.

This clone was detected only a few times. The V call is TRBV7-6, the J call TRBJ2-2; 9 nucleotides align to TRBD1. Trimming cost V 5 bases and J 6 bases; bases outside gene matches: 13. The CDR3 spans 17 residues. Germline CDR1 SGHVS, CDR2 FNYEAQ. This chain's CDR3 is CASSRPSGTGHPGELFF. For the CDR3, the DNA is TGTGCCAGCAGCCGCCCTTCCGGGACAGGGCATCCCGGGGAGCTGTTTTTT.

This clone has just a few counts. Different DNA sequences within this sample yield the same CDR3. This chain joins TRBV30 and TRBJ2-5; a possible D gene is TRBD2 (5 bases). The CDR3 runs to 13 residues. V gave up 2 bases and J gave up 2 bases, with 9 bases separating them. Germline CDR1 GTSNPN, CDR2 SVGIG (reference sequence). CDR3 amino acids: CAWSRSGQETQYF. Written as DNA, the CDR3 is TGTGCCTGGAGTAGGAGCGGACAAGAGACCCAGTACTTC.

The V and J genes are TRBV4-3 and TRBJ2-5, with 9 bases identical to TRBD1. This CDR3 is built from 16 residues. Germline V CDR1 and CDR2: LGHNA, YSLEER. Trimming cost V 2 bases and J 4 bases; bases outside gene matches: 8. In nucleotides, the CDR3 is TGCGCCAGCAGCCAACGAACGACAGGGGGTTTAGAGACCCAGTACTTC. Translated: CASSQRTTGGLETQYF.

In this sample, this clone turned up a few times. This chain connects TRBV4-1 to TRBJ2-2; 12 bases agree with TRBD2. The V gene end was trimmed by 6 bases and the J gene end by 6 bases; junction bases not matched to a gene: 8. Germline loops: CDR1 MGHRA, CDR2 YSYEKL. The CDR3 runs to 16 residues. In DNA, the CDR3 is TGCGCCAGCAGTCCTAGCGGGGGGGCTTCCCCCGGGGAGCTGTTTTTT. Protein sequence: CASSPSGGASPGELFF.

The sample holds a few counts of this clone. The J gene is TRBJ2-7, the V gene TRBV5-1; TRBD1 matches 9 bases. Germline lookup yields CDR1 SGHRS and CDR2 YFSETQ. The CDR3 has 15 residues. The trim removed 5 bases at V and 2 bases at J, leaving 8 bases unmatched. The CDR3 here is CASRHPGQGAYEQYF. DNA of the CDR3: TGCGCCAGCAGACACCCGGGACAGGGTGCCTACGAGCAGTACTTC.

This clone has just a few counts. Here the CDR3 omits its conserved ending phenylalanine or tryptophan, so a read error is the likely source. It is unclear where the CDR3 begins or ends on the DNA, so no DNA is shown, and the CDR3 is as TCRdb lists it. V gene TRBV6-5 combines with J gene TRBJ1-2; the D call in the table, TRBD1, was not verified against the DNA. In germline, CDR1 is MNHEY, CDR2 SVGAGI. The CDR3 length equals 11 residues, ends included. The CDR3 loop is CASSSGQGSSL.

This clone was recorded a few times. The chain employs TRBV29-1 and TRBJ2-7; 10 nucleotides line up with TRBD1. The CDR3 loop spans 13 amino acids. Looked up from germline, CDR1 is SQVTM and CDR2 is ANQGSEA. The junction had 7 bases not matched to a gene; V was cut back by 5 bases and J by 6 bases. The CDR3 DNA reads TGCAGCGTTAAGGGACAGGGGAAAGCCGAGCAGTACTTC. This gives the protein CSVKGQGKAEQYF.

This rearrangement joins TRBV4-1 to TRBJ1-6; TRBD1 is a possible D gene (6 bases). The germline V gene has CDR1 MGHRA and CDR2 YSYEKL. The CDR3 has 16 residues. V was cut by 0 bases and J by 8 bases, with 14 bases left in between. CDR3: CASSQDIPRGDSPLHF. CDR3 in DNA: TGCGCCAGCAGCCAAGATATCCCCAGGGGAGATTCACCCCTCCACTTT.

This clone occurred a few times. The chain joins TRBV5-6 to TRBJ1-1; TRBD1 matches 10 bases. The germline V gene has CDR1 SGHDT and CDR2 YYEEEE. This CDR3 is 14 amino acids long. V lost 2 bases, J lost 6 bases, and 4 bases stayed unmatched. In nucleotides, the CDR3 is TGTGCCAGCAGCTTTAGACAGGGGGCCGCTGAAGCTTTCTTT. It is translated as CASSFRQGAAEAFF. Complete variable domain (other parts from reference TRBV5-6 and TRBJ1-1): DAGVTQSPTHLIKTRGQQVTLRCSPKSGHDTVSWYQQALGQGPQFIFQYYEEEERQRGNFPDRFSGHQFPNYSSELNVNALLLGDSALYLCASSFRQGAAEAFFGQGTRLTVV.

This clone occurred a few times. The chain couples TRBV11-2 to TRBJ2-7; tentative D call: TRBD1 (5 bases). V was pared by 0 bases and J by 6 bases, with 12 bases between. Germline CDR1 and CDR2: SGHAT and FQNNGV. CDR3 size: 14 residues. The CDR3 spells CASSLDRTSSEQYV. CDR3 coding DNA: TGTGCCAGCAGCTTAGATCGGACAAGCAGCGAGCAGTACGTC.

This rearrangement joins TRBV27 to TRBJ2-1, with 12 bases fitting TRBD1. The CDR3 has 16 residues. Trimming took 6 bases from V and 7 from J; bases not matched to a gene: 10. The V gene's germline CDR1 is MNHEY and CDR2 SMNVEV (reference sequence). The CDR3: CASSPTGQGASNEQFF. The CDR3 DNA follows: TGTGCCAGCAGCCCAACGGGACAGGGGGCATCGAATGAGCAGTTCTTC.

Concerning this clone: One junction end does not reproduce the germline sequence, and a read error may be involved. The rearrangement links TRBV7-7 to TRBJ2-1; TRBD2 agrees at 7 bases. Germline CDR1 and CDR2: SSHAT and FNYEAQ (reference sequence). This CDR3 is 14 amino acids long. CDR3 residues: CASSLAGITNEQFF. The CDR3 nucleotides are TGTGCTAGCAGCTTAGCGGGTATTACCAATGAGCAGTTCTTC. Variable domain in full (rest from reference TRBV7-7 and TRBJ2-1): GAGVSQSPRYKVTKRGQDVTLRCDPISSHATLYWYQQALGQGPEFLTYFNYEAQPDKSGLPSDRFSAERPEGSISTLTIQRTEQRDSAMYRCASSLAGITNEQFFGPGTRLTVL.